The next 25 T cell receptor beta chains were all read from a single sample in a study of blood T cell repertoires in COVID-19 (dated by TCRdb to the early 2020s). Libraries came from the immunoSEQ multiplex PCR assay. The table was pulled from immuneACCESS by TCRdb, which kept in-frame rearrangements only. Such tables lose some clones; where checked, under half of the loss comes from unresolved V genes, and the rest has no known cause. The sample table records 40,000 to 55,000 clones; 70% to 85% of these occur just once. The ten largest clones capture roughly a third of the sample. Sequencing input: peripheral blood. Every receptor here comes from an elderly woman with acute or convalescent COVID-19.

This clone has a handful of counts. The V and J genes are TRBV19 and TRBJ2-7; 9 nucleotides align to TRBD1. Germline assignment: CDR1 LNHDA and CDR2 SQIVND (reference sequence). With 5 bases clipped from V and 7 bases from J, the junction kept 12 bases outside the gene matches. This CDR3 contains 15 residues. The chain's CDR3 is CASSVSGTGSPEQYF. CDR3 in DNA: TGTGCCAGTAGTGTCTCTGGGACAGGGTCCCCGGAGCAGTACTTC.

The count of this clone is one. CDR3 residues: CSVLTDRAFLLAKNIQYF. In nucleotides, the CDR3 is TGCAGCGTACTGACTGACAGGGCCTTCCTACTAGCCAAAAACATTCAGTACTTC. The J gene is TRBJ2-4, the V gene TRBV29-1; the match to TRBD1 covers 7 bases. Germline V gene sequence: CDR1 SQVTM, CDR2 ANQGSEA. The CDR3 has 18 residues. V trimming: 6 bases; J trimming: 0 bases; junction bases outside the gene matches: 17.

This chain connects TRBV6-5 to TRBJ1-3; D unresolved. In germline, CDR1 is MNHEY, CDR2 SVGAGI. Trimming removed 2 bases from V and 9 bases from J, with 14 bases in between. This CDR3 is built from 14 residues. CDR3 nucleotides: TGTGCCAGCAGTTACAACAGTCTGGAATCCACCATATATTTT. This translates into CASSYNSLESTIYF.

This sequence joins TRBV11-1 and TRBJ2-1; TRBD2 is a possible D gene (5 bases). The V end lost 1 base, the J end lost 13 bases, and 11 bases lay between the germline ends. The CDR3 is 12 residues long. The germline V gene encodes CDR1 SGHAT and CDR2 FQDESV (reference sequence). This CDR3 reads CASSLDVGRQFF. CDR3 bases: TGTGCCAGCAGCTTAGACGTAGGGAGACAGTTCTTC.

The chain has TRBV19 and TRBJ1-5; 10 bases map to TRBD1. The CDR3 totals 17 residues. Germline CDR1 and CDR2: LNHDA and SQIVND (reference sequence). The trim removed 3 bases at V and 4 bases at J, leaving 9 bases unmatched. CDR3 loop: CASSIAGEDRGNQPQHF. CDR3 DNA: TGTGCCAGTAGTATTGCCGGCGAGGACAGGGGGAATCAGCCCCAGCATTTT.

V is TRBV27 and J is TRBJ1-1; D may be TRBD1 (5 bases). Deletions cut 3 bases from V and 4 bases from J, with 15 bases between. The germline gives CDR1 MNHEY, CDR2 SMNVEV (reference sequence). This CDR3 is 15 amino acids long. The CDR3 is CASSFGVGGTTEAFF. In DNA, the CDR3 is TGTGCCAGCAGTTTTGGGGTGGGGGGGACCACTGAAGCTTTCTTT.

The J gene is TRBJ2-5, the V gene TRBV2, with TRBD2 identical over 7 bases. Looked up from germline, CDR1 is SNHLY and CDR2 is FYNNEI. The CDR3 has 13 residues. V lost 7 bases to trimming and J lost 5 bases; unmatched junction nucleotides: 7. CDR3 bases: TGTGCCAGCATTCAGGGACTAAAGGAGACCCAGTACTTC. Protein sequence: CASIQGLKETQYF.

The rearrangement uses TRBV5-1 and TRBJ2-5; the match to TRBD2 covers 13 bases. Germline assignment: CDR1 SGHRS and CDR2 YFSETQ. This CDR3 contains 16 residues. V lost 2 bases and J lost 3; bases outside the gene matches: 4. CDR3 nucleotide sequence: TGCGCCAGCAGCTTAGGGGGGACTAGCGGGGAAGAGACCCAGTACTTC. As protein: CASSLGGTSGEETQYF.

This clone has a single count. The chain employs TRBV7-9 and TRBJ2-2; D is possibly TRBD2 (6 bases). CDR1 SEHNR and CDR2 FQNEAQ come from the germline V gene (reference sequence). This CDR3 region has 15 residues. Trimming took off 4 bases at V and 0 bases at J, with 9 bases between the two ends. The CDR3 sequence: CASSWGDANTGELFF. The CDR3 DNA is TGTGCCAGCAGCTGGGGGGACGCGAACACCGGGGAGCTGTTTTTT.

This clone came up a few times. The V and J genes are TRBV23-1 and TRBJ2-1, with unresolved D. TRBV23-1 is an ORF, and what it does is uncertain. The V gene lost 3 bases and the J gene lost 3 bases, with 12 bases spanning the gap. The CDR3 sequence is 15 residues long. This chain's CDR3 is CASSHLGGGYNEQFF. CDR3 DNA sequence: TGCGCCAGCAGTCATCTCGGTGGCGGCTACAATGAGCAGTTCTTC.

The gene calls are TRBV19 and TRBJ1-1, with TRBD1 matching 8 bases. The CDR3 totals 17 residues. V lost 5 bases and J lost 2; bases outside the gene matches: 13. CDR1 LNHDA and CDR2 SQIVND come from the germline V gene (reference sequence). The CDR3: CASSLRTGLGENTEAFF. DNA for the CDR3: TGTGCCAGTAGTCTTCGGACAGGGCTGGGCGAAAACACTGAAGCTTTCTTT.

The V call is TRBV28, the J call TRBJ1-1; 7 bases are shared with TRBD1. The CDR3 totals 14 residues. V gave up 9 bases and J gave up 6 bases; unmatched junction bases: 13. Germline V gene lookup returns CDR1 MDHEN and CDR2 SYDVKM. In DNA form, the CDR3 reads TGTGCCAGTTCCAAGGACAGGAGTATATCTGAAGCTTTCTTT. Protein sequence: CASSKDRSISEAFF.

The V and J genes are TRBV7-2 and TRBJ2-5, with TRBD2 identical over 8 bases. CDR1 is SGHTA and CDR2 is FQGNSA in the germline V gene. This CDR3 spans 15 amino acids. V trimming: 3 bases; J trimming: 7 bases; junction bases outside the gene matches: 10. The CDR3 coding sequence is TGTGCCAGCAGCTTCCTTCCGGGAGGGGAGGCGACCCAGTACTTC. The encoded protein is CASSFLPGGEATQYF.

This clone was detected a few times. The J gene is TRBJ1-5, the V gene TRBV18; D might be TRBD1 (5 bases). Germline V gene sequence: CDR1 KGHSH, CDR2 LQKENI. The germline V and J ends were trimmed by 3 bases and 1 base, with 10 bases remaining between them. This CDR3 spans 15 amino acids. In DNA form, the CDR3 reads TGTGCCAGCTCACCGCAGGGTAAGAGCAATCAGCCCCAGCATTTT. It codes for CASSPQGKSNQPQHF.

This chain connects TRBV10-2 to TRBJ2-5, with 10 bases matching TRBD2. Germline V gene sequence: CDR1 WSHSY, CDR2 SAAADI. The trim removed 8 bases at V and 5 bases at J, leaving 11 bases unmatched. The CDR3 is made up of 15 amino acids. CDR3 sequence: CASCGLAGAGETQYF. CDR3 DNA: TGCGCCAGCTGTGGGCTAGCGGGGGCGGGGGAGACCCAGTACTTC.

This clone has just a few counts. J is TRBJ1-1 and V is TRBV7-9; 9 positions agree with TRBD1. The CDR3 has 18 amino acids. The germline CDR1 and CDR2 sequences are SEHNR and FQNEAQ (reference sequence). V dropped 1 base and J dropped 1; count of bases not matched to a gene: 10. The CDR3 region has the DNA TGTGCCAGCAGCTTAGGAGGGGGACAGGGAGAAGCGAACACTGAAGCTTTCTTT. Translated, it gives CASSLGGGQGEANTEAFF.

This chain uses TRBV5-1 with TRBJ2-1, with D perhaps matching TRBD1 (6 bases). The V gene lost 8 bases and the J gene lost 5 bases, with 17 bases spanning the gap. The CDR3 is 14 amino acids. Germline values: CDR1 SGHRS, CDR2 YFSETQ. Written as DNA, the CDR3 is TGCGCCAGGGGCCAGGGGTGCCTTAACAATGAGCAGTTCTTC. It translates to CARGQGCLNNEQFF.

This rearrangement joins TRBV2 to TRBJ2-5; 8 nucleotides line up with TRBD1. CDR1 and CDR2 (germline): SNHLY, FYNNEI. The CDR3 spans 15 residues. V lost 5 bases, J lost 4 bases, and 9 bases stayed unmatched. The CDR3 DNA reads TGTGCCAGCAGTTCGGCTGGGACAGGTTTAGAGACCCAGTACTTC. Protein: CASSSAGTGLETQYF.

CDR3 coding DNA: TGCGCCAGCAGCTTGGAAGCGTTTAGTGAGCAGTTCTTC. This sequence encodes CASSLEAFSEQFF. The chain combines TRBV5-1 with TRBJ2-1; no clear D gene. Trimming took 0 bases from V and 9 from J, leaving 10 bases between them. Germline lookup yields CDR1 SGHRS and CDR2 YFSETQ. This CDR3 contains 13 residues.

J is TRBJ2-2 and V is TRBV18; 8 bases line up with TRBD2. CDR3 size: 18 residues. Germline V gene lookup returns CDR1 KGHSH and CDR2 LQKENI. V dropped 3 bases and J dropped 4; count of bases not matched to a gene: 13. CDR3 DNA: TGTGCCAGCTCACCCTGGAACGCAGGGGCGGGAGGCACCGGGGAGCTGTTTTTT. It yields the protein CASSPWNAGAGGTGELFF.

The chain couples TRBV13 to TRBJ2-3, with 10 bases fitting TRBD2. The V segment lost 2 bases and the J segment 4 bases; nucleotides outside the gene matches: 6. The V gene's germline CDR1 is PRHDT and CDR2 FYEKMQ (reference sequence). This CDR3 region has 16 residues. CDR3 sequence reads: CASSLRLAGAADTQYF. CDR3 in DNA: TGTGCCAGCAGCTTAAGGCTAGCGGGAGCCGCAGATACGCAGTATTTT.

The chain couples TRBV30 to TRBJ1-1; D is ambiguous. The CDR3 loop spans 14 amino acids. V was trimmed by 1 base and J by 4 bases, leaving 13 bases between them. Germline V gene data show CDR1 as GTSNPN and CDR2 as SVGIG (reference sequence). The CDR3 region is CAWSALGSTTEAFF. CDR3 sequence (DNA): TGTGCCTGGAGTGCTCTAGGGAGTACCACTGAAGCTTTCTTT.

This chain links TRBV6-4 with TRBJ2-4; D call uncertain. The length of the CDR3 is 14 residues. The V end was cut by 4 bases, the J end by 0 bases, with 7 bases between. Germline values: CDR1 MRHNA, CDR2 SNTAGT. CDR3 nucleotide sequence: TGTGCCAGCAGTGTGAGGCGAGCCAAAAACATTCAGTACTTC. It is translated as CASSVRRAKNIQYF.

This clone was recorded only once. The chain links TRBV12-3 or TRBV12-4 to TRBJ1-2, with D possibly TRBD1 on 5 matching bases. Between the trimmed V and J ends, which lost 3 bases and 4 bases, there was a span of 9 bases. This CDR3 has 13 residues. The CDR3 is CASSLGGGYGYTF. The CDR3 nucleotides read TGTGCCAGCAGTTTGGGGGGTGGCTATGGCTACACCTTC.

The chain is built from TRBV6-5 and TRBJ1-2, with 9 positions matching TRBD1. Per germline, CDR1 MNHEY and CDR2 SVGAGI. Unmatched junction bases numbered 6, after V lost 7 bases and J lost 3 bases. There are 14 residues in the CDR3. The CDR3 loop is CASMPTGGYYGYTF. The CDR3 coding sequence is TGTGCCAGCATGCCGACAGGGGGGTACTATGGCTACACCTTC.